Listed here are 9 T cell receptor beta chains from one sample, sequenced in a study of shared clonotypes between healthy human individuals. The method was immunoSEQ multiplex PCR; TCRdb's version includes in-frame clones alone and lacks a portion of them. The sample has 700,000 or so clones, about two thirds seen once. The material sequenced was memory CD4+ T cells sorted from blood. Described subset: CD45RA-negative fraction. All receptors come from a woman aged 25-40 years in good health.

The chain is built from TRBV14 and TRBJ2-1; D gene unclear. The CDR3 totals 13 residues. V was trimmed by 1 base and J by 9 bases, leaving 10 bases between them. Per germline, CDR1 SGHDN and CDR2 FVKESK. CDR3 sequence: CASSQARVSEQFF. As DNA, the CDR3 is TGTGCCAGCAGCCAAGCTCGTGTCAGTGAGCAGTTCTTC.

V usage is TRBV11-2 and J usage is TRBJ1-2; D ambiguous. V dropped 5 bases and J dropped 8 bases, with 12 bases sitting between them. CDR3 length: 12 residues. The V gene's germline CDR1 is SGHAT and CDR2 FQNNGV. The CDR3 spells CASSTYLGGYTF. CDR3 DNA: TGTGCCAGCAGCACCTACCTGGGAGGCTACACCTTC. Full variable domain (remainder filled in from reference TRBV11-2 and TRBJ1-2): EAGVAQSPRYKIIEKRQSVAFWCNPISGHATLYWYQQILGQGPKLLIQFQNNGVVDDSQLPKDRFSAERLKGVDSTLKIQPAKLEDSAVYLCASSTYLGGYTFGSGTRLTVV.

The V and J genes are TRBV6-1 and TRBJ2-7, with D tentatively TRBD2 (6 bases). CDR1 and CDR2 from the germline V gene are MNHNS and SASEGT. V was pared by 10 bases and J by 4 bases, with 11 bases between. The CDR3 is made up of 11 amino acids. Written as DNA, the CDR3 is TGTGCCACCCTGGGACTTTACGAGCAGTACTTC. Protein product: CATLGLYEQYF.

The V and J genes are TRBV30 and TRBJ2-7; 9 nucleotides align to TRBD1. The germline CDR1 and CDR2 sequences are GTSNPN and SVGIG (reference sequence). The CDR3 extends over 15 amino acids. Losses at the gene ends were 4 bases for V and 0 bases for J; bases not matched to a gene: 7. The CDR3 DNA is TGTGCCTGGACTAGGGACAGGGAGGGCTCCTACGAGCAGTACTTC. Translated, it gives CAWTRDREGSYEQYF.

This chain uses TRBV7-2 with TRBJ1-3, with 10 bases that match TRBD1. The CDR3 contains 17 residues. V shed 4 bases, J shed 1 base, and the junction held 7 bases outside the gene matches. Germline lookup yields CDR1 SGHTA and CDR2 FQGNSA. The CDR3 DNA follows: TGTGCCAGCAGCTCCCGGTCGGACAGGGGGTCTGGAAACACCATATATTTT. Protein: CASSSRSDRGSGNTIYF.

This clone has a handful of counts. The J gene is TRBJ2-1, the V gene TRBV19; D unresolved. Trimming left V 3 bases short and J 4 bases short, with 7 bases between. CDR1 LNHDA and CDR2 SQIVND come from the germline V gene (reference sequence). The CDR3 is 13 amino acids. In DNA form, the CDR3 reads TGTGCCAGTAGTATTCAAGGGTACAATGAGCAGTTCTTC. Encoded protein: CASSIQGYNEQFF.

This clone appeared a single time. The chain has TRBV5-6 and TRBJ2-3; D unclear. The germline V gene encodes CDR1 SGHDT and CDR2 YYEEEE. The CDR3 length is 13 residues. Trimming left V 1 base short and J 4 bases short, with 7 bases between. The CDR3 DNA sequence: TGTGCCAGCAGCTTGAAGGTATCAGATACGCAGTATTTT. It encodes CASSLKVSDTQYF.

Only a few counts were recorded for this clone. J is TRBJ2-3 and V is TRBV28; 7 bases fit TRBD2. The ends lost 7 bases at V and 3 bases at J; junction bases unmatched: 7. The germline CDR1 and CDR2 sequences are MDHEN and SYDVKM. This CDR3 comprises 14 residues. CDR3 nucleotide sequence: TGTGCCAGCACTCCTGGGCGGGAGACAGATACGCAGTATTTT. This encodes CASTPGRETDTQYF.

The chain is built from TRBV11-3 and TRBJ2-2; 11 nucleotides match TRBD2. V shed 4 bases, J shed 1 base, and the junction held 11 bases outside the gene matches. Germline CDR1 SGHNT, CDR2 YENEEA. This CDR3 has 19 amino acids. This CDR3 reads CASSSEYQGTSGNTGELFF. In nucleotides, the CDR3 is TGTGCCAGCAGCTCCGAATACCAAGGGACTAGCGGGAACACCGGGGAGCTGTTTTTT.